The 28 T cell receptor beta chains below come from one sample, sequenced in a study of T-cell memory formation after mild COVID-19 (dated by TCRdb to about 2021). Library preparation used 5' RACE. Sequenced on an Illumina NovaSeq 6000. The public sequencing data were trimmed at Q25 with fastp and processed into clonotypes with MiXCR by TCRdb, which kept only in-frame beta chains. When rows share a CDR3 protein, they turn into one entry using the most common DNA and genes. The sample includes around 310,000 distinct CDR3 sequences, with roughly 20% observed a single time. The ten top clones hold 21% of the sample. Sequencing was carried out using PBMCs or a T cell subset sorted from them (not recorded which). The receptors here all came from a man younger than 35 who had mild COVID-19 (a few samples of this study predate the infection). The sample titles of this study are shuffled in the database, so cell type and time point are left out; the donor was told from shared clones.

This chain connects TRBV20-1 to TRBJ2-2, with D perhaps given as TRBD1 or TRBD2 (5 bases each). The V end lost 2 bases, the J end lost 0 bases, and 10 bases lay between the germline ends. Germline CDR1 and CDR2: DFQATT and SNEGSKA (reference sequence). This CDR3 spans 15 amino acids. The CDR3 protein is CSARRDPSNTGELFF. The CDR3 nucleotides are TGCAGTGCTAGAAGGGACCCCTCGAACACCGGGGAGCTGTTTTTT.

V usage is TRBV6-5 and J usage is TRBJ2-2; 7 bases are a match to TRBD1. The ends lost 4 bases at V and 6 bases at J; junction bases unmatched: 5. CDR1 and CDR2 from the germline V gene are MNHEY and SVGAGI. This CDR3 contains 14 residues. CDR3 sequence (DNA): TGTGCCAGCAGTTCGACAGGGTCGGCCGGGGAGCTGTTTTTT. Protein sequence: CASSSTGSAGELFF.

The rearrangement links TRBV2 to TRBJ1-5, with D tentatively TRBD1 (5 bases). The CDR3 is 15 residues long. The germline gives CDR1 SNHLY, CDR2 FYNNEI. V was trimmed by 7 bases and J by 5 bases, leaving 18 bases between them. This chain's CDR3 is CASNQDGQPHQPQHF. The CDR3 DNA reads as TGTGCCAGCAACCAGGACGGACAACCGCATCAGCCCCAGCATTTT. Combining the CDR3 with reference TRBV2 and TRBJ1-5 gives the whole variable domain EPEVTQTPSHQVTQMGQEVILRCVPISNHLYFYWYRQILGQKVEFLVSFYNNEISEKSEIFDDQFSVERPDGSNFTLKIRSTKLEDSAMYFCASNQDGQPHQPQHFGDGTRLSIL.

The count of this clonotype is one. The genes are TRBV4-1 and TRBJ1-1; maybe TRBD1 (6 bases). V lost 4 bases, J lost 8 bases, and 17 bases lay in between. Germline CDR1 is MGHRA and CDR2 is YSYEKL. The CDR3 sequence is 14 residues long. CDR3 coding DNA: TGCGCCAGCAGCCGGTCCCGGGACAAATCGGAAGCTTTCTTT. It codes for CASSRSRDKSEAFF.

This clonotype was found a few times. The CDR3 region is CATTRDSAYNEQFF. CDR3 nucleotide sequence: TGTGCCACCACCCGGGACTCCGCCTACAATGAGCAGTTCTTC. The chain combines TRBV6-2 or TRBV6-3 with TRBJ2-1, with D possibly TRBD2 on 6 matching bases. Looked up from germline, CDR1 is MNHEY and CDR2 is SVGEGT. V was shortened by 10 bases and J by 2 bases, with 15 bases between the two germline ends. The CDR3 covers 14 residues.

Only a few counts were recorded for this clonotype. This sequence joins TRBV5-1 and TRBJ1-2; TRBD1 is a possible D gene (6 bases). Germline lookup yields CDR1 SGHRS and CDR2 YFSETQ. The CDR3 totals 11 residues. Trimming shortened V by 4 bases and J by 9 bases, and 10 bases separated the two germline ends. The CDR3 here is CASSEQGRYTF. The DNA of the CDR3 is TGCGCCAGCAGCGAACAGGGCCGCTACACCTTC.

CDR3 DNA: TGCGCCAGCAGCCATCTTGCGAACACCGGGGAGCTGTTTTTT. Protein product: CASSHLANTGELFF. The chain is built from TRBV4-3 and TRBJ2-2; no reliable D call. There are 14 residues in the CDR3. V lost 3 bases, J lost 0 bases, and 5 bases lay in between. Per the germline V gene, CDR1 is LGHNA and CDR2 is YSLEER.

The table lists this clonotype with a few counts. This chain uses TRBV10-3 with TRBJ2-7; no reliable D call. The ends were cut back, 11 bases at V and 0 bases at J, with 11 bases in the middle. The CDR3 contains 12 residues. In germline, CDR1 is ENHRY, CDR2 SYGVKD. The CDR3 loop reads CASESTSYEQYF. The CDR3 DNA sequence: TGTGCCTCAGAGAGTACCTCCTACGAGCAGTACTTC.

This clonotype was detected only a few times. The chain combines TRBV4-1 with TRBJ2-5, with D possibly called TRBD1 or TRBD2 (5 bases each). The germline V gene encodes CDR1 MGHRA and CDR2 YSYEKL. This CDR3 contains 17 residues. V shed 3 bases and J shed 2 bases, with 19 bases lying between them. The CDR3 is CASSHSPSRDRQETQYF. The CDR3 DNA reads TGCGCCAGCAGCCATAGCCCTAGCCGTGACAGACAAGAGACCCAGTACTTC.

There are a few counts of this clonotype. The V and J genes are TRBV30 and TRBJ2-2; D is unresolved. The CDR3 is 19 residues long. Germline V gene lookup returns CDR1 GTSNPN and CDR2 SVGIG (reference sequence). Deletions cut 0 bases from V and 0 bases from J, with 20 bases between. CDR3 in DNA: TGTGCCTGGAGTGTAGGCTGGGTGTACTGGGGTACGAACACCGGGGAGCTGTTTTTT. It translates to CAWSVGWVYWGTNTGELFF. The whole variable domain, filled in from reference TRBV30 and TRBJ2-2, reads SQTIHQWPATLVQPVGSPLSLECTVEGTSNPNLYWYRQAAGRGLQLLFYSVGIGQISSEVPQNLSASRPQDRQFILSSKKLLLSDSGFYLCAWSVGWVYWGTNTGELFFGEGSRLTVL.

J is TRBJ2-4 and V is TRBV6-5, with D perhaps TRBD1 or TRBD2 (6 bases each). V lost 2 bases and J 7 bases, leaving 15 bases between the germline ends. The germline V gene has CDR1 MNHEY and CDR2 SVGAGI. This CDR3 has 15 residues. CDR3 residues: CASSYMGGAGNIQYF. The CDR3 DNA sequence: TGTGCCAGCAGTTACATGGGGGGCGCCGGGAACATTCAGTACTTC.

The gene calls are TRBV6-2 or TRBV6-3 and TRBJ1-2; D is unclear. Trimming removed 7 bases at V and 4 bases at J, with 13 bases between. The CDR3 covers 13 residues. The germline V gene has CDR1 MNHEY and CDR2 SVGEGT. CDR3 residues: CASTDRRSYGYTF. For the CDR3, the DNA is TGTGCCAGCACCGACCGGCGGAGCTATGGCTACACCTTC.

The chain carries TRBV7-8 and TRBJ2-1; 15 bases are shared with TRBD2. Trimming removed 5 bases from V and 11 bases from J; junction bases left unmatched: 4. From germline, CDR1 is SGHVS and CDR2 FQNEAQ. The CDR3 totals 14 residues. This chain's CDR3 is CASSEGLAGGKQFF. In DNA, the CDR3 is TGTGCCAGCAGCGAGGGACTAGCGGGGGGTAAGCAGTTCTTC.

This clonotype was counted a few times. The gene calls are TRBV10-2 and TRBJ2-7; 8 bases map to TRBD2. J gave up 3 bases and V 7 bases, and 5 bases lay outside the gene matches. This CDR3 spans 13 amino acids. The V gene's germline CDR1 is WSHSY and CDR2 SAAADI. DNA for the CDR3: TGCGCCAGCACCGGGGGGGCCAGCTACGAGCAGTACTTC. It specifies CASTGGASYEQYF.

This rearrangement joins TRBV4-2 to TRBJ2-3, with 11 positions matching TRBD2. With 0 bases clipped from V and 0 bases from J, the junction kept 8 bases outside the gene matches. Germline lookup yields CDR1 LGHNA and CDR2 YNFKEQ. The CDR3 extends over 19 amino acids. The CDR3, as DNA: TGTGCCAGCAGCCAAGAAAAACTAGCGGGGGACCTTAGCACAGATACGCAGTATTTT. It encodes CASSQEKLAGDLSTDTQYF.

This clonotype was counted only a few times. The chain links TRBV10-3 to TRBJ2-7, with D hard to call. Per the germline V gene, CDR1 is ENHRY and CDR2 is SYGVKD. V lost 4 bases and J 5 bases, leaving 15 bases between the germline ends. This CDR3 has 14 amino acids. DNA of the CDR3: TGTGCCATCAGTGCATGGCGGCTGGTGGACGAGCAGTACTTC. This translates into CAISAWRLVDEQYF.

The rearrangement links TRBV7-3 to TRBJ1-2; possible D gene TRBD1, 5 bases. V lost 8 bases to trimming and J lost 3 bases, with 19 bases between them. The germline V gene encodes CDR1 SGHTA and CDR2 FQGTGA. The CDR3 spans 15 residues. Here the CDR3 DNA reads TGTGCCAGCTCAGCCGGTGGGGCGTTCGACTATGGCTACACCTTC. It encodes CASSAGGAFDYGYTF.

The genes are TRBV6-2 or TRBV6-3 and TRBJ2-3, with D perhaps matching TRBD2 (6 bases). Germline V gene sequence: CDR1 MNHEY, CDR2 SVGEGT. The CDR3 totals 13 residues. Between the trimmed V and J ends, which lost 6 bases and 5 bases, there was a span of 12 bases. The DNA of the CDR3 is TGTGCCAGCAGCGCAGGGCGGGGAGATACGCAGTATTTT. Protein product: CASSAGRGDTQYF.

The CDR3 region has the DNA TGTGCCAGCAGCTTAGAAGCAGGTCAGCCCCAGCATTTT. Amino acid sequence: CASSLEAGQPQHF. The J gene is TRBJ1-5, the V gene TRBV7-6; D is ambiguous. CDR3 length: 13 amino acids. V gave up 1 base and J gave up 6 bases, with 7 bases separating them. Germline loops: CDR1 SGHVS, CDR2 FNYEAQ.

Only one count was recorded for this clonotype. The genes are TRBV12-3 or TRBV12-4 and TRBJ2-1; D call uncertain. V was shortened by 8 bases and J by 5 bases, with 13 bases between the two germline ends. CDR3 length: 13 residues. DNA of the CDR3: TGTGCCAGCTCCTTTAACCGCAACAATGAGCAGTTCTTC. This translates into CASSFNRNNEQFF.

This clonotype was observed a handful of times. The CDR3 is CASSLWTGGRTGELFF. The CDR3 DNA reads as TGTGCCAGCAGCTTATGGACAGGGGGCCGCACCGGGGAGCTGTTTTTT. The gene calls are TRBV7-2 and TRBJ2-2, with 11 bases matching TRBD1. V lost 2 bases and J lost 4; bases outside the gene matches: 3. Germline V gene data show CDR1 as SGHTA and CDR2 as FQGNSA. The CDR3 has 16 amino acids.

This clonotype has a count of ten or more. CDR3 DNA: TGTGCCAGCAGTTTTGGGGAGACCCAGTACTTC. Its translation: CASSFGETQYF. The genes are TRBV12-3 or TRBV12-4 and TRBJ2-5, with no clear D. The CDR3 totals 11 residues. V was shortened by 3 bases and J by 5 bases, with 4 bases between the two germline ends.

V and J are TRBV5-1 and TRBJ2-1; the D gene is possibly TRBD2 (6 bases). Germline values: CDR1 SGHRS, CDR2 YFSETQ. Trimming cost V 3 bases and J 8 bases, with 12 bases left between them. The CDR3 spans 13 residues. CDR3 bases: TGCGCCAGCAGCTCTCCCGGGGGATATGAGCAGTTCTTC. Translation gives CASSSPGGYEQFF.

This clonotype turned up a few times. A read error may explain this, as a much larger clone is one base away. The gene calls are TRBV5-5 and TRBJ2-3, with TRBD2 matching 7 bases. Germline trimming cut 2 bases from V and 1 base from J; bases unmatched to any gene: 1. Germline loops: CDR1 SGHKS, CDR2 YYEKEE (reference sequence). This CDR3 comprises 14 residues. The DNA for the CDR3 is TGTGCCAGCAGCTTTGCGGGGGGCACAGATACGCAGTATTTT. As protein: CASSFAGGTDTQYF.

This clonotype was seen more than once but under ten times. The chain couples TRBV7-3 to TRBJ2-3, with D possibly TRBD1 on 6 matching bases. The CDR3 consists of 14 residues. V was cut by 5 bases and J by 2 bases, with 11 bases left in between. CDR1 and CDR2 (germline): SGHTA, FQGTGA. The CDR3 nucleotides read TGTGCCAGCAGCAACGAGGGGGACACAGATACGCAGTATTTT. Translation: CASSNEGDTDTQYF.

The chain employs TRBV3-1 and TRBJ1-2; D gene uncertain. The germline CDR1 and CDR2 sequences are LGHDT and YNNKEL (reference sequence). The V and J ends lost 0 bases and 7 bases respectively, with 12 bases between them. This CDR3 spans 14 amino acids. The CDR3 DNA is TGTGCCAGCAGCCAAGATGTACGGGGTGGTGGCTACACCTTC. Encoded protein: CASSQDVRGGGYTF.

This clonotype has more than one count but fewer than ten. The chain recombines TRBV5-1 with TRBJ2-3; possible D gene TRBD1, 6 bases. Germline assignment: CDR1 SGHRS and CDR2 YFSETQ. This CDR3 has 15 amino acids. V dropped 4 bases and J dropped 4 bases, with 16 bases sitting between them. CDR3 residues: CASSVGWQGSDTQYF. CDR3 DNA sequence: TGCGCCAGCAGCGTTGGATGGCAGGGGTCAGATACGCAGTATTTT.

This clonotype was observed a handful of times. The J gene is TRBJ2-2, the V gene TRBV11-3; no reliable D call. Trimming removed 3 bases from V and 1 base from J, with 6 bases in between. The length of the CDR3 is 14 residues. Germline V gene data show CDR1 as SGHNT and CDR2 as YENEEA. The CDR3 here is CASSFLQNTGELFF. DNA for the CDR3: TGTGCCAGCAGCTTTTTACAGAACACCGGGGAGCTGTTTTTT.